The 23 T cell receptor beta chains presented below share a single source sample, sequenced in a study of T cell responses to AZD1222 COVID-19 vaccine. TCRdb's copy holds only in-frame clones and misses some; the assay was immunoSEQ multiplex PCR. This table holds 100,000 to 150,000 clones, approximately 92% found once. Sample: peripheral blood, taken on day 0 of AZD1222 vaccination. All receptors derive from an adult in good health.

The chain combines TRBV6-5 with TRBJ2-7; 13 nucleotides align to TRBD2. The CDR3 covers 15 residues. Per the germline V gene, CDR1 is MNHEY and CDR2 is SVGAGI. Trimming cost V 6 bases and J 4 bases; bases outside gene matches: 6. The CDR3 sequence is CASRDRTSGSYEQYF. The CDR3 nucleotides read TGTGCCAGCAGGGACAGGACTAGCGGGAGTTACGAGCAGTACTTC.

CDR3 nucleotide sequence: TGCGCCAGCAGCTTGGTAGCGGGGGGGCTGGGGCAAGAGACCCAGTACTTC. Its protein is CASSLVAGGLGQETQYF. This chain uses TRBV5-1 with TRBJ2-5; TRBD2 matches at 11 bases. Trimming took 0 bases from V and 2 from J; bases not matched to a gene: 6. CDR1 is SGHRS, CDR2 YFSETQ, per germline. CDR3 length equals 17 residues.

The rearrangement links TRBV12-3 or TRBV12-4 to TRBJ1-2, with D possibly matching TRBD1 (5 bases). Trimming stripped 8 bases from V and 4 bases from J, with 11 bases between. The CDR3 spans 12 residues. CDR3 DNA: TGTGCCAGCGCAGGGTCTGGCTATGGCTACACCTTC. Translated: CASAGSGYGYTF.

This clone was found once. The genes are TRBV27 and TRBJ2-1; 16 bases line up with TRBD2. The CDR3 contains 20 residues. The germline gives CDR1 MNHEY, CDR2 SMNVEV (reference sequence). Unmatched junction bases numbered 11, after V lost 6 bases and J lost 0 bases. DNA of the CDR3: TGTGCCAGCAGCCCTAGAGGGACTAGCGGGAGGGCCCCCTCCTACAATGAGCAGTTCTTC. It yields the protein CASSPRGTSGRAPSYNEQFF.

The rearrangement links TRBV2 to TRBJ2-2; D is perhaps TRBD1 (6 bases). CDR3 length equals 16 residues. Germline values: CDR1 SNHLY, CDR2 FYNNEI. V lost 0 bases, J lost 3 bases, and 11 bases lay in between. CDR3 sequence reads: CASSEAGQRYTGELFF. The CDR3 DNA reads TGTGCCAGCAGTGAAGCGGGACAAAGATACACCGGGGAGCTGTTTTTT.

The chain carries TRBV6-5 and TRBJ2-4; D remains unclear. In germline, CDR1 is MNHEY, CDR2 SVGAGI. The CDR3 is 13 residues long. Trimming removed 3 bases from V and 4 bases from J, with 7 bases in between. In DNA form, the CDR3 reads TGTGCCAGCAGTTATGGTCCGAAAAACATTCAGTACTTC. It is translated as CASSYGPKNIQYF.

This clone was detected only once. The chain has TRBV7-9 and TRBJ1-1; D unresolved. This CDR3 spans 14 amino acids. Germline CDR1 is SEHNR and CDR2 is FQNEAQ (reference sequence). V was pared by 5 bases and J by 3 bases, with 13 bases between. The CDR3 protein is CASSHHETYTEAFF. The CDR3 DNA reads TGTGCCAGCAGCCACCATGAGACCTACACTGAAGCTTTCTTT. Looking up the rest from reference TRBV7-9 and TRBJ1-1 gives the full variable domain: DTGVSQNPRHKITKRGQNVTFRCDPISEHNRLYWYRQTLGQGPEFLTYFQNEAQLEKSRLLSDRFSAERPKGSFSTLEIQRTEQGDSAMYLCASSHHETYTEAFFGQGTRLTVV.

The chain is built from TRBV13 and TRBJ1-1; no definite D call. CDR1 PRHDT and CDR2 FYEKMQ come from the germline V gene (reference sequence). The CDR3 totals 16 residues. V was clipped by 5 bases and J by 1 base, with 17 bases between them. Written as DNA, the CDR3 is TGTGCCAGCAGCAAAAACGGGCCGCTCGGGAACACTGAAGCTTTCTTT. Its protein is CASSKNGPLGNTEAFF.

The chain recombines TRBV19 with TRBJ2-1; 11 positions agree with TRBD2. J lost 2 bases, V lost 3 bases, and 3 bases had no gene match. This CDR3 is built from 16 residues. CDR1 LNHDA and CDR2 SQIVND come from the germline V gene (reference sequence). CDR3 DNA: TGTGCCAGTAGTATCGCACTAGCGGGAGCCTACAATGAGCAGTTCTTC. Translating it yields CASSIALAGAYNEQFF.

This chain links TRBV19 with TRBJ1-1, with 10 nucleotides matching TRBD1. This CDR3 contains 15 residues. Germline assignment: CDR1 LNHDA and CDR2 SQIVND (reference sequence). The trim removed 7 bases at V and 3 bases at J, leaving 8 bases unmatched. This chain's CDR3 is CASTDRGGFDTEAFF. In DNA form, the CDR3 reads TGTGCCAGTACGGACAGGGGGGGGTTTGACACTGAAGCTTTCTTT.

The chain uses TRBV19 and TRBJ1-2, with D unresolved. Trimming stripped 7 bases from V and 1 base from J, with 19 bases between. The length of the CDR3 is 16 residues. Germline CDR1 is LNHDA and CDR2 is SQIVND (reference sequence). This CDR3 reads CASNAHGLTRNYGYTF. In nucleotides, the CDR3 is TGTGCCAGTAATGCGCACGGGTTAACCCGTAACTATGGCTACACCTTC.

This rearrangement joins TRBV5-4 to TRBJ1-6, with 12 bases lining up with TRBD1. J gave up 6 bases and V 3 bases, and 7 bases lay outside the gene matches. Germline V gene sequence: CDR1 SGHNT, CDR2 YYREEE (reference sequence). This CDR3 comprises 17 residues. The CDR3 sequence is CASSSPGQGAGNSPLHF. DNA for the CDR3: TGTGCCAGCAGCTCTCCGGGACAGGGGGCTGGTAATTCACCCCTCCACTTT.

The chain uses TRBV2 and TRBJ1-1; D gene ambiguous. Trimming took off 8 bases at V and 1 base at J, with 8 bases between the two ends. The CDR3 is made up of 12 amino acids. CDR1 is SNHLY and CDR2 is FYNNEI in the germline V gene. The DNA of the CDR3 is TGTGCCAGCGAGCGGGAGAACACTGAAGCTTTCTTT. This codes for CASERENTEAFF.

J is TRBJ2-1 and V is TRBV5-4; 10 nucleotides line up with TRBD1. V dropped 5 bases and J dropped 4; count of bases not matched to a gene: 6. The germline V gene has CDR1 SGHNT and CDR2 YYREEE (reference sequence). This CDR3 is built from 15 residues. The CDR3: CASSRDRGLYNEQFF. CDR3 in DNA: TGTGCCAGCAGTCGGGACAGGGGCCTATACAATGAGCAGTTCTTC.

The CDR3 DNA is TGCGCCAGCAGCCAAGAAAGGGCAGTTGGGACAGGGAGGGCTTTCTTT. Amino acids: CASSQERAVGTGRAFF. J is TRBJ1-1 and V is TRBV4-1; 9 bases are a match to TRBD1. This CDR3 has 16 residues. V dropped 0 bases and J dropped 11; count of bases not matched to a gene: 13. The germline gives CDR1 MGHRA, CDR2 YSYEKL.

V usage is TRBV10-3 and J usage is TRBJ1-2; D is ambiguous. V was trimmed by 0 bases and J by 0 bases, leaving 17 bases between them. CDR1 is ENHRY and CDR2 is SYGVKD in the germline V gene. The CDR3 loop spans 18 amino acids. The CDR3 nucleotides read TGTGCCATCAGTGAGTCAGAGGTTTGGGGTTTAGCTAACTATGGCTACACCTTC. Encoded protein: CAISESEVWGLANYGYTF.

CDR3 region: CASRADSGTQDTQYF. The CDR3 DNA sequence: TGTGCCAGCAGGGCGGATAGCGGGACGCAAGATACGCAGTATTTT. The rearrangement uses TRBV5-4 and TRBJ2-3; 8 bases match TRBD2. The CDR3 length is 15 residues. Trimming removed 5 bases from V and 5 bases from J; junction bases left unmatched: 10. The V gene's germline CDR1 is SGHNT and CDR2 YYREEE (reference sequence).

The chain is built from TRBV7-9 and TRBJ2-7, with a tentative D call TRBD1 (6 bases). V dropped 3 bases and J dropped 0 bases, with 15 bases sitting between them. Germline V gene data show CDR1 as SEHNR and CDR2 as FQNEAQ (reference sequence). CDR3 size: 16 residues. The CDR3 loop is CASSFSPDRNSYEQYF. The CDR3, as DNA: TGTGCCAGCAGCTTTTCCCCCGACAGGAACTCCTACGAGCAGTACTTC.

The genes are TRBV6-6 and TRBJ1-5; 7 nucleotides align to TRBD1. This CDR3 spans 16 amino acids. CDR1 and CDR2 (germline): MNHNY, SVGAGI (reference sequence). V shed 2 bases and J 1 base; nucleotides not matched to a gene: 5. The CDR3 sequence is CASSYGRGLSNQPQHF. In DNA, the CDR3 is TGTGCCAGCAGTTACGGTAGGGGGCTGAGCAATCAGCCCCAGCATTTT.

This clone was seen once. The chain recombines TRBV19 with TRBJ2-7, with TRBD1 identical over 9 bases. The CDR3 has 15 residues. J lost 7 bases, V lost 7 bases, and 14 bases had no gene match. Germline lookup yields CDR1 LNHDA and CDR2 SQIVND (reference sequence). The CDR3 loop is CASNGPGTGTGEQYF. The CDR3 bases are TGTGCCAGTAATGGTCCCGGGACAGGGACGGGAGAGCAGTACTTC. The full variable domain, with the rest looked up from reference TRBV19 and TRBJ2-7, is DGGITQSPKYLFRKEGQNVTLSCEQNLNHDAMYWYRQDPGQGLRLIYYSQIVNDFQKGDIAEGYSVSREKKESFPLTVTSAQKNPTAFYLCASNGPGTGTGEQYFGPGTRLTVT.

The gene calls are TRBV9 and TRBJ2-7; possible D gene TRBD1, 6 bases. Germline assignment: CDR1 SGDLS and CDR2 YYNGEE. With 0 bases removed from V and 4 bases from J, the gap between germline ends came to 14 bases. The CDR3 is 15 residues long. The chain's CDR3 is CASSVGGGDWYEQYF. Written as DNA, the CDR3 is TGTGCCAGCAGCGTAGGTGGGGGCGATTGGTACGAGCAGTACTTC.

The rearrangement joins TRBV7-2 to TRBJ2-2, with 9 bases lining up with TRBD1. This CDR3 is 15 amino acids long. The germline V gene has CDR1 SGHTA and CDR2 FQGNSA. Trimming removed 6 bases from V and 6 bases from J; junction bases left unmatched: 8. The CDR3 nucleotides read TGTGCCAGCAGTATCCGGGACAGGGCAGCCGGGGAGCTGTTTTTT. Translated, it gives CASSIRDRAAGELFF. Filled out from reference TRBV7-2 and TRBJ2-2, the complete variable domain reads GAGVSQSPSNKVTEKGKDVELRCDPISGHTALYWYRQSLGQGLEFLIYFQGNSAPDKSGLPSDRFSAERTGGSVSTLTIQRTQQEDSAVYLCASSIRDRAAGELFFGEGSRLTVL.

The chain carries TRBV12-3 or TRBV12-4 and TRBJ2-2; D is unclear. The CDR3 extends over 13 amino acids. The V gene lost 2 bases and the J gene lost 5 bases, with 6 bases spanning the gap. This chain's CDR3 is CASSLLGTGELFF. The CDR3 nucleotides are TGTGCCAGCAGTTTATTGGGGACCGGGGAGCTGTTTTTT.